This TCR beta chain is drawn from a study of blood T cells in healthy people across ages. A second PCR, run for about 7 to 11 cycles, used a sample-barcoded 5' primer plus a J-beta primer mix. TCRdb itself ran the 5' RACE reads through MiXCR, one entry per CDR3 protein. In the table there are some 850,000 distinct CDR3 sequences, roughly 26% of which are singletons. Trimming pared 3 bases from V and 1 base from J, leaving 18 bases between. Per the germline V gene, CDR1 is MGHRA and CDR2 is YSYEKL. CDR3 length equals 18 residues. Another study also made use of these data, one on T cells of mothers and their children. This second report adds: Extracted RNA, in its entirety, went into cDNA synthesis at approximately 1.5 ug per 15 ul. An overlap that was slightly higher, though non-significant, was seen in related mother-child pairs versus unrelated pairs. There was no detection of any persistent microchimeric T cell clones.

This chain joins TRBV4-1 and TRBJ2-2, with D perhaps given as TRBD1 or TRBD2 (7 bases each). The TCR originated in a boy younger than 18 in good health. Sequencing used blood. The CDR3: CASSHVGRRGRNTGELFF. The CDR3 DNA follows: TGCGCCAGCAGCCATGTCGGGAGGAGGGGGCGGAACACCGGGGAGCTGTTTTTT.